This T cell receptor beta chain was obtained from a study of blood T cell repertoires in COVID-19. Method: immunoSEQ multiplex PCR; TCRdb's copy keeps in-frame clones and lacks some. The table includes some 140,000 clones, 70% to 80% detected once. This CDR3 spans 13 amino acids. Germline V CDR1 and CDR2: DFQATT, SNEGSKA (reference sequence). The germline V and J ends were trimmed by 3 bases and 8 bases, with 13 bases remaining between them. This clone was seen only once. The J gene is TRBJ1-4, the V gene TRBV20-1, with D possibly matching TRBD1 (5 bases). Material for sequencing was peripheral blood. The TCR originated in a man aged 55 to 69 with acute or convalescent COVID-19. CDR3 sequence (DNA): TGCAGTGCTAGTCGGGGGAAGGGAGAAAAACTGTTTTTT. Its translation is CSASRGKGEKLFF.